These 24 T cell receptor beta chains originate from one sample sequenced in a study of technical replicates of blood from several donors. This table comes from immunoSEQ multiplex PCR, and its TCRdb copy is limited to in-frame clones, with some not included. The table lists about 85,000 clones, approximately 94% of them singletons. Material for sequencing was T cells isolated from PBMCs. The source is a human donor in good health.

The chain couples TRBV5-1 to TRBJ2-1, with D hard to call. V was cut by 0 bases and J by 7 bases, with 5 bases left in between. The CDR3 length is 12 residues. CDR1 and CDR2 from the germline V gene are SGHRS and YFSETQ. This chain's CDR3 is CASSLVRNEQFF. CDR3 DNA sequence: TGCGCCAGCAGCTTGGTCAGGAATGAGCAGTTCTTC.

This chain links TRBV5-1 with TRBJ2-5; 8 bases line up with TRBD2. Germline V CDR1 and CDR2: SGHRS, YFSETQ. CDR3 length equals 16 residues. The junction had 7 bases not matched to a gene; V was cut back by 1 base and J by 2 bases. The CDR3 DNA sequence: TGCGCCAGCAGCTTGTCTCCGGGAGGGGGACAAGAGACCCAGTACTTC. Its translation is CASSLSPGGGQETQYF.

V and J are TRBV20-1 and TRBJ1-1; D is unclear. Germline CDR1 DFQATT, CDR2 SNEGSKA (reference sequence). The V end was cut by 3 bases, the J end by 11 bases, with 13 bases between. The CDR3 sequence is 11 residues long. Here the CDR3 DNA reads TGCAGTGCTAGGGGTAATTCGAGGGCTTTCTTT. Translated: CSARGNSRAFF.

The chain combines TRBV9 with TRBJ2-2, with D uncertain. The germline V and J ends were trimmed by 4 bases and 3 bases, with 4 bases remaining between them. This CDR3 spans 12 amino acids. Per germline, CDR1 SGDLS and CDR2 YYNGEE. The CDR3 DNA is TGTGCCAGCAGCTTATACACCGGGGAGCTGTTTTTT. It is translated as CASSLYTGELFF.

The V and J genes are TRBV11-2 and TRBJ1-1; 8 positions agree with TRBD1. V was pared by 1 base and J by 3 bases, with 13 bases of the junction left unmatched. There are 18 residues in the CDR3. Germline-derived CDR1 and CDR2 are SGHAT and FQNNGV. The CDR3 sequence is CASSLAYRGYRGDTEAFF. The CDR3 DNA follows: TGTGCCAGCAGCTTAGCCTACAGGGGGTACCGGGGGGACACTGAAGCTTTCTTT. Full variable domain (rest looked up from reference TRBV11-2 and TRBJ1-1): EAGVAQSPRYKIIEKRQSVAFWCNPISGHATLYWYQQILGQGPKLLIQFQNNGVVDDSQLPKDRFSAERLKGVDSTLKIQPAKLEDSAVYLCASSLAYRGYRGDTEAFFGQGTRLTVV.

This clone has more than one count but fewer than ten. V gene TRBV29-1 combines with J gene TRBJ1-1, with D possibly TRBD1 on 5 matching bases. Germline-derived CDR1 and CDR2 are SQVTM and ANQGSEA. The CDR3 is 15 amino acids. V was pared by 3 bases and J by 0 bases, with 14 bases between. CDR3 DNA: TGCAGCGTTGAGTCATCGGGGGTATTGAACACTGAAGCTTTCTTT. It codes for CSVESSGVLNTEAFF.

The V call is TRBV5-6, the J call TRBJ2-1; 9 positions agree with TRBD1. V lost 4 bases, J lost 9 bases, and 5 bases stayed unmatched. There are 13 residues in the CDR3. In germline, CDR1 is SGHDT, CDR2 YYEEEE. CDR3 DNA: TGTGCCAGCAGCCCCGGGACAGGGACTGAGCAGTTCTTC. It is translated as CASSPGTGTEQFF.

The rearrangement links TRBV19 to TRBJ2-7; TRBD2 agrees at 10 bases. CDR3 size: 15 residues. Germline assignment: CDR1 LNHDA and CDR2 SQIVND (reference sequence). After removal of 4 bases from V and 2 bases from J, the junction contained 5 bases not matched to a gene. This chain's CDR3 is CASSTGLATPYEQYF. The DNA for the CDR3 is TGTGCCAGTAGTACGGGACTAGCGACCCCCTACGAGCAGTACTTC.

The genes are TRBV19 and TRBJ1-5, with D perhaps TRBD1 (6 bases). Per germline, CDR1 LNHDA and CDR2 SQIVND (reference sequence). The CDR3 has 14 residues. With 4 bases removed from V and 7 bases from J, the gap between germline ends came to 14 bases. CDR3: CASSNRAGEQPQHF. CDR3 coding DNA: TGTGCCAGTAGTAACAGGGCGGGAGAACAGCCCCAGCATTTT.

The chain links TRBV5-5 to TRBJ2-5; 9 positions agree with TRBD2. V dropped 2 bases and J dropped 4; count of bases not matched to a gene: 3. The CDR3 is 14 amino acids. CDR1 and CDR2 from the germline V gene are SGHKS and YYEKEE (reference sequence). The CDR3 nucleotides read TGTGCCAGCAGCTTTAGCGGGAGCCCAGAGACCCAGTACTTC. Protein sequence: CASSFSGSPETQYF. Complete variable domain (other parts from reference TRBV5-5 and TRBJ2-5): DAGVTQSPTHLIKTRGQQVTLRCSPISGHKSVSWYQQVLGQGPQFIFQYYEKEERGRGNFPDRFSARQFPNYSSELNVNALLLGDSALYLCASSFSGSPETQYFGPGTRLLVL.

This clone has only one observation. The chain recombines TRBV19 with TRBJ2-7; TRBD2 is a possible D gene (8 bases). The V and J ends lost 8 bases and 2 bases respectively, with 16 bases between them. Germline assignment: CDR1 LNHDA and CDR2 SQIVND (reference sequence). The CDR3 loop spans 14 amino acids. CDR3 protein: CASAGGDSPYEQYF. Here the CDR3 DNA reads TGTGCCAGTGCCGGGGGGGACAGCCCCTACGAGCAGTACTTC. The full variable domain, in which reference TRBV19 and TRBJ2-7 provide the parts outside the CDR3, is DGGITQSPKYLFRKEGQNVTLSCEQNLNHDAMYWYRQDPGQGLRLIYYSQIVNDFQKGDIAEGYSVSREKKESFPLTVTSAQKNPTAFYLCASAGGDSPYEQYFGPGTRLTVT.

The chain has TRBV7-9 and TRBJ1-1, with unresolved D. In germline, CDR1 is SEHNR, CDR2 FQNEAQ (reference sequence). V lost 1 base and J lost 0, with 9 bases in between. This CDR3 comprises 15 residues. The CDR3 sequence: CASSLVEGLNTEAFF. The CDR3 bases are TGTGCCAGCAGCTTAGTTGAGGGTCTGAACACTGAAGCTTTCTTT.

This clone was seen only once. The chain couples TRBV5-1 to TRBJ1-2; TRBD1 matches 8 bases. The length of the CDR3 is 15 residues. The V gene end was trimmed by 4 bases and the J gene end by 8 bases; junction bases not matched to a gene: 13. The germline gives CDR1 SGHRS, CDR2 YFSETQ. CDR3 sequence (DNA): TGCGCCAGCAGCCCTGGGACAGGCCTCCTCGAAGGCTACACCTTC. It encodes CASSPGTGLLEGYTF.

The rearrangement joins TRBV23-1 to TRBJ1-2, with a possible D match to TRBD1 (6 bases). TRBV23-1 is placed among ORFs of uncertain function. CDR3 length equals 14 residues. Trimming took 1 base from V and 3 from J, leaving 9 bases between them. CDR3 residues: CASSQYTGHYGYTF. CDR3 coding DNA: TGCGCCAGCAGTCAATACACAGGGCACTATGGCTACACCTTC.

The CDR3 loop is CASGGVGAGTDLWNTEAFF. CDR3 in DNA: TGCGCCAGCGGAGGAGTGGGGGCGGGGACAGACTTATGGAACACTGAAGCTTTCTTT. The chain employs TRBV10-2 and TRBJ1-1, with 7 nucleotides matching TRBD1. This CDR3 has 19 amino acids. CDR1 and CDR2 (germline): WSHSY, SAAADI. The J segment lost 1 base and the V segment lost 8 bases, leaving 22 bases of the junction unmatched.

DNA of the CDR3: TGTGCCAGCAGAGTCCCAGAGGTTGAAAAACTGTTTTTT. Amino acids: CASRVPEVEKLFF. The chain uses TRBV6-1 and TRBJ1-4; no firm D call. The CDR3 loop spans 13 amino acids. Germline values: CDR1 MNHNS, CDR2 SASEGT. Trimming removed 6 bases from V and 7 bases from J, with 12 bases in between.

This sequence joins TRBV7-2 and TRBJ2-3; 14 positions agree with TRBD2. In germline, CDR1 is SGHTA, CDR2 FQGNSA. The CDR3 has 17 residues. V lost 3 bases, J lost 4 bases, and 6 bases stayed unmatched. CDR3 region: CASSLGTSGSGSDTQYF. The CDR3 nucleotides are TGTGCCAGCAGCTTGGGGACTAGCGGGAGTGGGTCAGATACGCAGTATTTT.

This clone was detected only once. The gene calls are TRBV4-1 and TRBJ1-1; 8 nucleotides align to TRBD1. The CDR3 is 18 amino acids. Germline V CDR1 and CDR2: MGHRA, YSYEKL. Unmatched junction bases numbered 13, after V lost 3 bases and J lost 1 base. CDR3 residues: CASSQATGTGVKNTEAFF. The DNA of the CDR3 is TGCGCCAGCAGCCAGGCCACCGGGACAGGAGTGAAGAACACTGAAGCTTTCTTT.

This chain uses TRBV7-8 with TRBJ2-1, with D possibly matching TRBD2 (5 bases). From germline, CDR1 is SGHVS and CDR2 FQNEAQ. This CDR3 region has 14 residues. The germline V and J ends were trimmed by 1 base and 5 bases, with 9 bases remaining between them. The CDR3 region has the DNA TGTGCCAGCAGCTTAGTGTCGAGGGACAATGAGCAGTTCTTC. Translating it yields CASSLVSRDNEQFF.

CDR3 protein: CASSIPAAGARGYTF. Here the CDR3 DNA reads TGTGCCAGTAGTATACCTGCCGCGGGGGCCCGGGGCTACACCTTC. The genes are TRBV19 and TRBJ1-2; a possible D gene is TRBD1 (6 bases). Germline loops: CDR1 LNHDA, CDR2 SQIVND (reference sequence). V shed 2 bases and J shed 8 bases, with 18 bases lying between them. The length of the CDR3 is 15 residues.

The chain combines TRBV7-8 with TRBJ2-7; perhaps TRBD1 as D (6 bases). Germline values: CDR1 SGHVS, CDR2 FQNEAQ. The CDR3 contains 13 residues. Trimming pared 7 bases from V and 4 bases from J, leaving 14 bases between. CDR3 region: CASTSTGSYEQYF. CDR3 DNA: TGTGCCAGCACCTCCACAGGGTCTTACGAGCAGTACTTC.

The CDR3 loop reads CASSFPGISGFNSPLHF. The CDR3 DNA reads as TGTGCCAGCAGCTTCCCAGGGATTTCAGGGTTCAATTCACCCCTCCACTTT. This rearrangement joins TRBV5-4 to TRBJ1-6, with a tentative D call TRBD1 (5 bases). CDR1 is SGHNT, CDR2 YYREEE, per germline (reference sequence). This CDR3 contains 17 residues. Trimming pared 2 bases from V and 7 bases from J, leaving 19 bases between.

The chain is built from TRBV7-6 and TRBJ2-7; TRBD1 aligns across 7 bases. Germline V gene data show CDR1 as SGHVS and CDR2 as FNYEAQ. V gave up 1 base and J gave up 4 bases; unmatched junction bases: 4. CDR3 length: 14 amino acids. The CDR3 here is CASSLVQGPYEQYF. CDR3 in DNA: TGTGCCAGCAGCTTAGTACAGGGGCCTTACGAGCAGTACTTC. Complete variable domain (other parts from reference TRBV7-6 and TRBJ2-7): GAGVSQSPRYKVTKRGQDVALRCDPISGHVSLYWYRQALGQGPEFLTYFNYEAQQDKSGLPNDRFSAERPEGSISTLTIQRTEQRDSAMYRCASSLVQGPYEQYFGPGTRLTVT.

The chain links TRBV7-9 to TRBJ1-1; a possible D gene is TRBD1 (5 bases). V lost 1 base and J lost 10, with 16 bases in between. This CDR3 is 14 amino acids long. The germline CDR1 and CDR2 sequences are SEHNR and FQNEAQ (reference sequence). The DNA for the CDR3 is TGTGCCAGCAGCTTAGAGGACACCGGAGTGGTAGCTTTCTTT. Protein: CASSLEDTGVVAFF.